These 31 T cell receptor beta chains were all obtained from the same sample, sequenced in a study of blood T cell repertoires in COVID-19. Sequencing was performed with immunoSEQ multiplex PCR; in TCRdb, only in-frame clones are kept and a portion is missing. Of nearly 50,000 clones listed, roughly 84% are singletons. The sequencing input was peripheral blood. The receptors come from a woman aged 60-70 years with acute or convalescent COVID-19.

The rearrangement links TRBV5-1 to TRBJ2-7; 8 nucleotides line up with TRBD1. Germline trimming cut 4 bases from V and 2 bases from J; bases unmatched to any gene: 8. CDR1 SGHRS and CDR2 YFSETQ come from the germline V gene. The CDR3 is 15 amino acids. The CDR3, as DNA: TGCGCCAGCAGCCGCCCCGGGACAGGCACCTACGAGCAGTACTTC. Its protein product is CASSRPGTGTYEQYF.

The rearrangement uses TRBV3-1 (or the pseudogene TRBV3-2) and TRBJ1-2; unclear D gene. Germline lookup yields CDR1 LGHDT and CDR2 YNNKEL (reference sequence). This CDR3 comprises 13 residues. V dropped 1 base and J dropped 7 bases, with 10 bases sitting between them. CDR3 in DNA: TGTGCCAGCAGCCAAGTGTCAGGTGGTGGCTACACCTTC. Its translation is CASSQVSGGGYTF.

The chain recombines TRBV18 with TRBJ1-5; D may be TRBD1 (5 bases). V lost 3 bases to trimming and J lost 0 bases, with 9 bases between them. The CDR3 consists of 15 residues. Germline V gene sequence: CDR1 KGHSH, CDR2 LQKENI. The DNA for the CDR3 is TGTGCCAGCTCACCTTGGGGCGTTAGCAATCAGCCCCAGCATTTT. It translates to CASSPWGVSNQPQHF.

J is TRBJ2-7 and V is TRBV6-2 or TRBV6-3, with D hard to call. The germline V gene encodes CDR1 MNHEY and CDR2 SVGEGT. V lost 6 bases and J 4 bases, leaving 7 bases between the germline ends. The CDR3 is made up of 11 amino acids. CDR3 amino acids: CASSREYEQYF. CDR3 coding DNA: TGTGCCAGCAGCCGAGAGTACGAGCAGTACTTC.

This chain uses TRBV28 with TRBJ2-2, with 8 bases that match TRBD2. V was pared by 5 bases and J by 6 bases, with 2 bases of the junction left unmatched. CDR3 length: 13 residues. Germline-derived CDR1 and CDR2 are MDHEN and SYDVKM. CDR3 bases: TGTGCCAGCAGTCAAGCGGGAGCCGGGGAGCTGTTTTTT. This sequence encodes CASSQAGAGELFF.

The chain uses TRBV4-2 and TRBJ2-1, with 11 bases identical to TRBD2. J gave up 6 bases and V 1 base, and 5 bases lay outside the gene matches. Germline CDR1 and CDR2: LGHNA and YNFKEQ. The CDR3 is 16 amino acids. The CDR3 sequence is CASSQVAGGLSNEQFF. Here the CDR3 DNA reads TGTGCCAGCAGCCAAGTAGCGGGAGGGCTAAGCAATGAGCAGTTCTTC.

This chain connects TRBV19 to TRBJ1-1; the D gene is possibly TRBD1 (6 bases). V dropped 3 bases and J dropped 4 bases, with 9 bases sitting between them. This CDR3 is built from 13 residues. Germline V gene sequence: CDR1 LNHDA, CDR2 SQIVND (reference sequence). The CDR3: CASSIGGVTEAFF. CDR3 bases: TGTGCCAGTAGTATTGGGGGCGTCACTGAAGCTTTCTTT.

This clone appeared a single time. V and J are TRBV4-3 and TRBJ2-1; D is possibly TRBD2 (5 bases). The V end lost 0 bases, the J end lost 4 bases, and 13 bases lay between the germline ends. This CDR3 region has 16 residues. Per the germline V gene, CDR1 is LGHNA and CDR2 is YSLEER. As DNA, the CDR3 is TGCGCCAGCAGCCAAGAATGGCTAGCACCTTACAATGAGCAGTTCTTC. Translated, it gives CASSQEWLAPYNEQFF.

J is TRBJ1-4 and V is TRBV5-6; no reliable D call. The V gene's germline CDR1 is SGHDT and CDR2 YYEEEE. There are 14 residues in the CDR3. V was clipped by 3 bases and J by 0 bases, with 6 bases between them. The DNA for the CDR3 is TGTGCCAGCAGCTCCATAGCAACTAATGAAAAACTGTTTTTT. Protein product: CASSSIATNEKLFF.

This clone was counted once. This chain joins TRBV6-5 and TRBJ2-5, with TRBD2 as a possible D gene (6 bases). V gave up 8 bases and J gave up 4 bases, with 20 bases separating them. CDR3 length: 15 amino acids. Germline assignment: CDR1 MNHEY and CDR2 SVGAGI. The CDR3 region has the DNA TGTGCCAGCGGTCCGGGCGGGGTTAGACGAGAGACCCAGTACTTC. Amino acid sequence: CASGPGGVRRETQYF.

The rearrangement joins TRBV7-3 to TRBJ1-1; no reliable D call. Trimming shortened V by 3 bases and J by 3 bases, and 8 bases separated the two germline ends. This CDR3 spans 13 amino acids. Germline V gene data show CDR1 as SGHTA and CDR2 as FQGTGA. CDR3 bases: TGTGCCAGCAGCTTGAACAGATACACTGAAGCTTTCTTT. It translates to CASSLNRYTEAFF.

This chain joins TRBV5-1 and TRBJ2-7; 7 positions match TRBD1. V lost 5 bases, J lost 2 bases, and 10 bases stayed unmatched. CDR1 SGHRS and CDR2 YFSETQ come from the germline V gene. This CDR3 has 15 residues. CDR3 protein: CASRKETGSTYEQYF. CDR3 coding DNA: TGCGCCAGCAGGAAGGAGACAGGGAGTACCTACGAGCAGTACTTC.

CDR3 in DNA: TGTGCCAGCAGTGAGGGGACAGGTGGCTACGAGCAGTACTTC. Its translation: CASSEGTGGYEQYF. V usage is TRBV6-1 and J usage is TRBJ2-7; 8 bases are a match to TRBD1. V lost 3 bases, J lost 3 bases, and 4 bases stayed unmatched. CDR3 length: 14 residues. Germline assignment: CDR1 MNHNS and CDR2 SASEGT.

The genes are TRBV10-1 and TRBJ1-3; tentative D call: TRBD1 (5 bases). Trimming took 6 bases from V and 0 from J, leaving 21 bases between them. The CDR3 consists of 18 residues. The germline gives CDR1 WNHNN, CDR2 SYGVQD (reference sequence). CDR3 sequence: CASSPGREQASSGNTIYF. The DNA for the CDR3 is TGCGCCAGCAGCCCCGGTAGAGAACAGGCGAGCTCTGGAAACACCATATATTTT.

The chain has TRBV10-2 and TRBJ1-3; D remains unclear. Trimming shortened V by 3 bases and J by 1 base, and 4 bases separated the two germline ends. CDR3 size: 13 residues. Germline V gives CDR1 WSHSY, CDR2 SAAADI. The CDR3 protein is CASSEQSGNTIYF. The CDR3, as DNA: TGCGCCAGCAGTGAACAGTCTGGAAACACCATATATTTT.

V gene TRBV9 combines with J gene TRBJ2-2, with 8 nucleotides matching TRBD2. Germline V gene lookup returns CDR1 SGDLS and CDR2 YYNGEE. Unmatched junction bases numbered 3, after V lost 0 bases and J lost 5 bases. This CDR3 comprises 15 residues. The CDR3 reads CASSVAGGNTGELFF. The CDR3 nucleotides are TGTGCCAGCAGCGTAGCGGGAGGGAATACCGGGGAGCTGTTTTTT.

This clone was detected once. The chain couples TRBV25-1 to TRBJ1-4, with D tentatively TRBD1 (6 bases). V lost 6 bases, J lost 8 bases, and 16 bases lay in between. The CDR3 sequence is 14 residues long. Looked up from germline, CDR1 is MGHDK and CDR2 is SYGVNS. The CDR3 reads CASSVTGFGEKLFF. CDR3 DNA: TGTGCCAGCAGCGTTACAGGGTTTGGGGAAAAACTGTTTTTT.

This chain uses TRBV4-3 with TRBJ1-4; 7 positions agree with TRBD1. Germline V gene sequence: CDR1 LGHNA, CDR2 YSLEER. The CDR3 sequence is 16 residues long. V lost 2 bases to trimming and J lost 4 bases; unmatched junction nucleotides: 7. The CDR3 bases are TGCGCCAGCAGCCAAAACAGGGGATGGGGTAATGAAAAACTGTTTTTT. This codes for CASSQNRGWGNEKLFF.

This chain links TRBV19 with TRBJ2-7; D is undetermined. CDR1 is LNHDA and CDR2 is SQIVND in the germline V gene (reference sequence). Trimming removed 5 bases from V and 0 bases from J, with 11 bases in between. This CDR3 has 14 residues. The CDR3 sequence: CASSVTGSSYEQYF. The CDR3 nucleotides are TGTGCCAGTAGTGTAACCGGGTCCTCCTACGAGCAGTACTTC.

The CDR3, as DNA: TGTGCCAGCAGCCAAAACAGGGGATTGGACACCGGGGAGCTGTTTTTT. Encoded protein: CASSQNRGLDTGELFF. This chain connects TRBV3-1 (or the pseudogene TRBV3-2) to TRBJ2-2; 7 nucleotides align to TRBD1. The germline CDR1 and CDR2 sequences are LGHDT and YNNKEL (reference sequence). This CDR3 spans 16 amino acids. V was clipped by 2 bases and J by 3 bases; unmatched bases: 6.

The chain carries TRBV5-1 and TRBJ1-6; 9 bases are a match to TRBD1. The CDR3 is made up of 13 amino acids. Per the germline V gene, CDR1 is SGHRS and CDR2 is YFSETQ. J was trimmed by 12 bases and V by 4 bases; bases with no gene match: 5. CDR3 region: CASSQDRGGPLHF. As DNA, the CDR3 is TGCGCCAGCAGCCAGGACAGGGGCGGACCCCTCCACTTT.

This clone has just one count. This chain joins TRBV10-3 and TRBJ1-5, with 7 positions matching TRBD1. The CDR3 length is 15 residues. Trimming at V came to 5 bases and at J to 3 bases, leaving 7 bases not matched to a gene. Germline loops: CDR1 ENHRY, CDR2 SYGVKD. The CDR3 reads CAISKGQTTNQPQHF. CDR3 DNA sequence: TGTGCCATCAGTAAGGGACAGACTACCAATCAGCCCCAGCATTTT.

This clone was seen only a few times. The chain carries TRBV10-3 and TRBJ2-7; 13 bases fit TRBD2. This CDR3 contains 13 residues. The V gene end was trimmed by 11 bases and the J gene end by 5 bases; junction bases not matched to a gene: 6. Germline V gene data show CDR1 as ENHRY and CDR2 as SYGVKD. In DNA form, the CDR3 reads TGTGCCTCCAGGACTAGCGGGAGCGACGAGCAGTACTTC. It codes for CASRTSGSDEQYF.

The CDR3 region is CASSDRGIQLFF. In DNA, the CDR3 is TGTGCCAGCAGTGACAGGGGTATTCAACTGTTTTTT. The J gene is TRBJ1-4, the V gene TRBV2; weak D call: TRBD1 (6 bases). The V gene's germline CDR1 is SNHLY and CDR2 FYNNEI. The CDR3 covers 12 residues. V was clipped by 3 bases and J by 12 bases, with 11 bases between them.

Here the CDR3 reads CAWSVQEKLFF. The CDR3 DNA reads as TGTGCCTGGAGTGTACAAGAAAAACTGTTTTTT. The chain links TRBV30 to TRBJ1-4, with D unclear. Germline values: CDR1 GTSNPN, CDR2 SVGIG (reference sequence). Trimming took 0 bases from V and 8 from J, leaving 4 bases between them. The CDR3 loop spans 11 amino acids.

This clone has just one count. The V gene is TRBV2, the J gene TRBJ2-7; 7 bases align to TRBD1. CDR1 is SNHLY, CDR2 FYNNEI, per germline. The CDR3 loop spans 12 amino acids. Trimming removed 4 bases from V and 7 bases from J; junction bases left unmatched: 4. CDR3 bases: TGTGCCAGCAGTGGACAGGGAGTAGAGCAGTACTTC. It yields the protein CASSGQGVEQYF.

This clone was recorded only once. This chain links TRBV5-5 with TRBJ1-2, with 7 positions matching TRBD1. Trimming took 4 bases from V and 7 from J; bases not matched to a gene: 10. This CDR3 spans 14 amino acids. From germline, CDR1 is SGHKS and CDR2 YYEKEE (reference sequence). CDR3 sequence reads: CASSVQGSVPGYTF. The CDR3 region has the DNA TGTGCCAGCAGCGTACAGGGGAGTGTACCTGGCTACACCTTC.

The J gene is TRBJ1-4, the V gene TRBV6-5; D is possibly TRBD1 (5 bases). The CDR3 sequence is 16 residues long. CDR1 MNHEY and CDR2 SVGAGI come from the germline V gene. Trimming cost V 0 bases and J 8 bases, with 16 bases left between them. The CDR3 sequence: CASSYSTSGLWEKLFF. The CDR3 DNA sequence: TGTGCCAGCAGTTACTCGACTTCAGGGCTCTGGGAAAAACTGTTTTTT.

This clone was seen a single time. V gene TRBV5-8 combines with J gene TRBJ1-2; D call uncertain. CDR1 and CDR2 (germline): SGHTS, YDEGEE. The length of the CDR3 is 12 residues. The V end was cut by 4 bases, the J end by 2 bases, with 6 bases between. The CDR3 sequence: CASSQQNYGYTF. The DNA for the CDR3 is TGTGCCAGCAGCCAACAGAACTATGGCTACACCTTC.

This clone was counted once. V and J are TRBV5-1 and TRBJ1-4, with 8 bases that match TRBD1. V shed 4 bases, J shed 7 bases, and the junction held 6 bases outside the gene matches. The CDR3 length is 14 residues. The V gene's germline CDR1 is SGHRS and CDR2 YFSETQ. The CDR3 here is CASSLTGGSEKLFF. As DNA, the CDR3 is TGCGCCAGCAGCCTCACAGGGGGAAGTGAAAAACTGTTTTTT.

The chain is built from TRBV3-1 (or the pseudogene TRBV3-2) and TRBJ1-6; D is uncertain. The CDR3 is 18 amino acids. V lost 5 bases, J lost 5 bases, and 22 bases lay in between. The germline V gene has CDR1 LGHDT and CDR2 YNNKEL (reference sequence). The CDR3 bases are TGTGCCAGCAGCTGTACAAGTCCCATCATACATCATAATTCACCCCTCCACTTT. The encoded protein is CASSCTSPIIHHNSPLHF.